Presented here are 7 T cell receptor beta chains from one specimen sequenced in a study of post-analysis software for immune sequencing data. Study-level points and caveats: Controls showed lower frequencies than patients for 5 or 6 TRBV segments, and TRBV5-6, TRBV5-1 and TRBV20-1 were among these.

These receptors lack a known antigen. TCR beta libraries were prepared from cDNA with unique molecular identifiers. Using its own MiXCR run on the PCR reads, TCRdb lists one record per CDR3 protein. The table shows about 820,000 distinct CDR3 sequences, with around 53% occurring only once. The sequencing sample was made of blood. These receptors all come from a girl aged 5-17 years with multiple sclerosis.

This clonotype was detected only a few times. V is TRBV2 and J is TRBJ2-1, with D possibly TRBD2 on 5 matching bases. Germline V gene sequence: CDR1 SNHLY, CDR2 FYNNEI. The germline V and J ends were trimmed by 6 bases and 5 bases, with 11 bases remaining between them. This CDR3 has 13 residues. The CDR3 DNA sequence: TGTGCCAGCAGCGATGGACTTGACAATGAGCAGTTCTTC. This encodes CASSDGLDNEQFF.

In this sample, this clonotype turned up a few times. The chain couples TRBV5-1 to TRBJ2-1, with D hard to call. The CDR3 contains 13 residues. Deletions cut 5 bases from V and 5 bases from J, with 11 bases between. Germline CDR1 is SGHRS and CDR2 is YFSETQ. CDR3 sequence: CASSRVIDNEQFF. In DNA, the CDR3 is TGCGCCAGCAGTCGTGTGATTGACAATGAGCAGTTCTTC.

The chain combines TRBV5-1 with TRBJ2-3; D call uncertain. The germline V and J ends were trimmed by 4 bases and 3 bases, with 9 bases remaining between them. CDR1 SGHRS and CDR2 YFSETQ come from the germline V gene. The CDR3 length is 13 residues. CDR3 loop: CASSPQVTDTQYF. Written as DNA, the CDR3 is TGCGCCAGCAGCCCCCAGGTGACAGATACGCAGTATTTT.

A few counts support this clonotype. The rearrangement links TRBV6-5 to TRBJ2-7, with D possibly being TRBD1 (6 bases). CDR1 is MNHEY and CDR2 is SVGAGI in the germline V gene. V was clipped by 6 bases and J by 4 bases, with 19 bases between them. The CDR3 totals 15 residues. The CDR3 nucleotides read TGTGCCAGCAGACCCATGAGAGGGGGAAGGTACGAGCAGTACTTC. Translating gives CASRPMRGGRYEQYF.

Of note for this clonotype: This CDR3 fails to terminate in the conserved phenylalanine or tryptophan, so it likely reflects a read error. The chain employs TRBV15 and TRBJ2-3, with 11 positions matching TRBD2. This CDR3 is built from 18 residues. After removal of 3 bases from V and 4 bases from J, the junction contained 12 bases not matched to a gene. The V gene's germline CDR1 is LNHNV and CDR2 YYDKDF (reference sequence). CDR3 sequence (DNA): TGTGCCACCAGCAGTCCCCCCGGGCTAGCGGGGGGCTCAGATACGCAGTATTGT. Its protein product is CATSSPPGLAGGSDTQYC.

This sequence joins TRBV29-1 and TRBJ1-2; D is unclear. The V gene's germline CDR1 is SQVTM and CDR2 ANQGSEA. The V and J ends lost 0 bases and 6 bases respectively, with 17 bases between them. This CDR3 comprises 15 residues. The CDR3 region is CSVEDPAIMYDGYTF. The CDR3 DNA reads TGCAGCGTTGAAGATCCCGCGATAATGTACGATGGCTACACCTTC.

This clonotype appeared a single time. This rearrangement joins TRBV6-1 to TRBJ2-3; no clear D. This CDR3 has 14 residues. Germline CDR1 reads MNHNS; CDR2 reads SASEGT. The V end lost 2 bases, the J end lost 0 bases, and 6 bases lay between the germline ends. CDR3 nucleotides: TGTGCCAGCAGTGAATCCGACAGCACAGATACGCAGTATTTT. This encodes CASSESDSTDTQYF.